The clone carrying this T cell receptor (beta chain) was seen many times. Antigen: not known. TCRdb processed the 5' RACE reads anew with MiXCR; each CDR3 protein has one entry. Of about 7,500 distinct CDR3 sequences in the sample, around 13% were seen once. Specified time point: sample taken at primary tumor resection. The sample originates from a study of spatial heterogeneity in lung cancer. Study-level results: Regional and ubiquitous nonsynonymous mutations were tracked by counts of regional and ubiquitous expanded TCRs, respectively. Mutation tallies in tumors tracked expanded intratumoral alpha and beta TCR counts.

The CDR3 covers 10 residues. CDR1 SQVTM and CDR2 ANQGSEA come from the germline V gene. This chain uses TRBV29-1 with TRBJ1-1, with D uncertain. The sequenced sample was lung tumor tissue, obtained at surgery. The TCR was taken from a male donor with early-stage non-small cell lung cancer. For the CDR3, the DNA is TGCAGTGGGAGGACCACTGAAGCTTTCTTT. Amino acids: CSGRTTEAFF. Full variable domain (outside the CDR3, taken from reference TRBV29-1 and TRBJ1-1): SAVISQKPSRDICQRGTSLTIQCQVDSQVTMMFWYRQQPGQSLTLIATANQGSEATYESGFVIDKFPISRPNLTFSTLTVSNMSPEDSSIYLCSGRTTEAFFGQGTRLTVV.